One sample yielded the 28 T cell receptor beta chains listed below, sequenced in a study of cytomegalovirus exposure and HLA in healthy donors (TCRdb year 2017). The library was generated by the immunoSEQ multiplex PCR assay. For the multiplex PCR, a mixture combining 60 forward primers for TCR Vbeta segments and 13 reverse primers for TCR Jbeta segments was used. In TCRdb, the immuneACCESS table is reduced to in-frame sequences with V and J assigned. These tables do not hold every clone; where another copy was compared, an unresolved V gene accounts for under half, and the others remain unexplained. The sample profile shows around 110,000 clones; roughly 69% of them were found once. Around 9.7% of the sample goes to the ten largest clones. Specimen: PBMCs. All receptors come from a woman aged 40-49 years in good health and CMV-seropositive.

The J gene is TRBJ2-2, the V gene TRBV9, with a weak D call TRBD2 (7 bases). The CDR3 has 15 residues. V dropped 2 bases and J dropped 7 bases, with 15 bases sitting between them. Germline V gene lookup returns CDR1 SGDLS and CDR2 YYNGEE. The chain's CDR3 is CASSVLSGGSGELFF. CDR3 nucleotide sequence: TGTGCCAGCAGCGTTTTATCGGGGGGCAGCGGGGAGCTGTTTTTT.

The V and J genes are TRBV4-3 and TRBJ2-3, with 7 positions matching TRBD2. There are 17 residues in the CDR3. Per germline, CDR1 LGHNA and CDR2 YSLEER. J lost 2 bases, V lost 3 bases, and 11 bases had no gene match. The CDR3 region is CASSHLHSAGDTDTQYF. DNA for the CDR3: TGCGCCAGCAGCCATCTTCATTCGGCGGGAGACACAGATACGCAGTATTTT.

The V call is TRBV7-9, the J call TRBJ2-7; 9 bases align to TRBD1. CDR3 length equals 14 residues. Losses at the gene ends were 3 bases for V and 5 bases for J; bases not matched to a gene: 5. Per the germline V gene, CDR1 is SEHNR and CDR2 is FQNEAQ (reference sequence). The CDR3 loop is CASSLDRGLDEQYF. The CDR3 nucleotides are TGTGCCAGCAGCTTGGACAGGGGTCTGGACGAGCAGTACTTC.

V is TRBV7-2 and J is TRBJ2-7; 9 positions match TRBD2. CDR1 and CDR2 (germline): SGHTA, FQGNSA. The CDR3 covers 15 residues. With 5 bases clipped from V and 4 bases from J, the junction kept 9 bases outside the gene matches. The CDR3 DNA is TGTGCCAGCAGCCGCGGTAGCGGGAGTTCTTACGAGCAGTACTTC. Protein product: CASSRGSGSSYEQYF.

This clone was seen a few times. The V and J genes are TRBV7-9 and TRBJ2-3; 9 bases are a match to TRBD2. J lost 5 bases, V lost 7 bases, and 13 bases had no gene match. Per germline, CDR1 SEHNR and CDR2 FQNEAQ (reference sequence). CDR3 length: 16 residues. The CDR3 is CASTSIAGEGVDTQYF. CDR3 bases: TGTGCCAGCACCTCAATAGCGGGAGAGGGAGTAGATACGCAGTATTTT.

The V and J genes are TRBV5-1 and TRBJ1-1; a weak D match, TRBD1 (6 bases). V was pared by 0 bases and J by 1 base, with 10 bases between. Germline CDR1 is SGHRS and CDR2 is YFSETQ. The CDR3 covers 15 residues. The CDR3 DNA is TGCGCCAGCAGCTTGGTGTGGACAGCGAACACTGAAGCTTTCTTT. Its protein is CASSLVWTANTEAFF.

This clone was observed a handful of times. The genes are TRBV28 and TRBJ2-6; 9 bases align to TRBD1. The CDR3 spans 17 residues. The V and J ends lost 1 base and 0 bases, in that order; junction bases with no gene match: 1. Germline lookup yields CDR1 MDHEN and CDR2 SYDVKM. Here the CDR3 DNA reads TGTGCCAGCAGTTTATACAGGGGGCCCTCTGGGGCCAACGTCCTGACTTTC. The encoded protein is CASSLYRGPSGANVLTF.

This chain links TRBV30 with TRBJ1-1; possibly TRBD1 for D (5 bases). Germline V gene lookup returns CDR1 GTSNPN and CDR2 SVGIG (reference sequence). Trimming shortened V by 4 bases and J by 0 bases, and 6 bases separated the two germline ends. CDR3 length equals 12 residues. The CDR3 DNA sequence: TGTGCCTGGACAGGGATGAACACTGAAGCTTTCTTT. Its translation: CAWTGMNTEAFF.

Concerning this clone: One junction end disagrees with the germline gene, perhaps due to a read error. The chain's CDR3 is CSSSLSNANTGELFF. In DNA, the CDR3 is TGTTCCAGCAGCCTGTCTAACGCGAACACCGGGGAGCTGTTTTTT. The chain combines TRBV7-9 with TRBJ2-2, with D uncertain. The CDR3 totals 15 residues. Germline V gene lookup returns CDR1 SEHNR and CDR2 FQNEAQ (reference sequence).

The V gene is TRBV6-5, the J gene TRBJ2-7; D might be TRBD2 (5 bases). V was cut by 11 bases and J by 3 bases, with 17 bases left in between. The CDR3 is 13 amino acids. In germline, CDR1 is MNHEY, CDR2 SVGAGI. CDR3 in amino acids: CAASGGLYYEQYF. The CDR3 DNA sequence: TGTGCCGCTTCAGGAGGTCTTTACTACGAGCAGTACTTC.

This chain uses TRBV27 with TRBJ1-6; 7 bases fit TRBD1. The CDR3 extends over 15 amino acids. The V gene's germline CDR1 is MNHEY and CDR2 SMNVEV (reference sequence). The trim removed 5 bases at V and 9 bases at J, leaving 10 bases unmatched. The CDR3 bases are TGTGCCAGCAGTCATTCGAGGACAGGTGGTTCACCCCTCCACTTT. Amino acid sequence: CASSHSRTGGSPLHF.

The chain combines TRBV5-6 with TRBJ1-4; a weak D match, TRBD1 (5 bases). Trimming took off 3 bases at V and 7 bases at J, with 19 bases between the two ends. The CDR3 runs to 16 residues. Germline-derived CDR1 and CDR2 are SGHDT and YYEEEE. Written as DNA, the CDR3 is TGTGCCAGCAGCTGGAGGGGCCAGGGACGGGGTGAAAAACTGTTTTTT. This sequence encodes CASSWRGQGRGEKLFF. The variable domain in full, with the rest retrieved from reference TRBV5-6 and TRBJ1-4, is DAGVTQSPTHLIKTRGQQVTLRCSPKSGHDTVSWYQQALGQGPQFIFQYYEEEERQRGNFPDRFSGHQFPNYSSELNVNALLLGDSALYLCASSWRGQGRGEKLFFGSGTQLSVL.

Of note for this clone: An end of the junction does not agree with germline; a read error may underlie this. The V and J genes are TRBV6-5 and TRBJ1-2; the D is unclear. CDR1 and CDR2 from the germline V gene are MNHEY and SVGAGI. The CDR3 sequence is 14 residues long. DNA for the CDR3: TGTGCCAGCAGTCACTCTATGGGAGCGGATGGCTACACCTTC. Translated: CASSHSMGADGYTF.

The V gene is TRBV27, the J gene TRBJ1-1; possible D gene TRBD1, 6 bases. CDR1 and CDR2 from the germline V gene are MNHEY and SMNVEV (reference sequence). The CDR3 length is 16 residues. With 3 bases removed from V and 3 bases from J, the gap between germline ends came to 17 bases. The CDR3 protein is CASSLTGGIAHTEAFF. The CDR3 DNA follows: TGTGCCAGCAGTTTGACAGGCGGCATCGCTCACACTGAAGCTTTCTTT.

This clone was counted a few times. J is TRBJ1-1 and V is TRBV5-5; maybe TRBD1 (6 bases). Trimming removed 5 bases from V and 0 bases from J, with 17 bases in between. CDR1 and CDR2 from the germline V gene are SGHKS and YYEKEE (reference sequence). The CDR3 totals 16 residues. CDR3 amino acids: CASRLRSGALNTEAFF. The CDR3 nucleotides read TGTGCCAGCAGACTCCGATCAGGGGCTCTGAACACTGAAGCTTTCTTT.

The J gene is TRBJ2-7, the V gene TRBV5-3; D uncertain. TRBV5-3 is an open reading frame, and its role is uncertain. V was trimmed by 0 bases and J by 5 bases, leaving 9 bases between them. CDR3 size: 13 residues. The CDR3 is CARSLAQTDEQYF. In nucleotides, the CDR3 is TGTGCCAGAAGCTTGGCCCAAACGGACGAGCAGTACTTC.

V gene TRBV2 combines with J gene TRBJ2-7, with 12 bases fitting TRBD2. The ends lost 7 bases at V and 6 bases at J; junction bases unmatched: 10. CDR3 length: 15 amino acids. CDR1 is SNHLY and CDR2 is FYNNEI in the germline V gene. The DNA for the CDR3 is TGTGCCAGCACGACTAGCGGGGGCGTCCTGGGCGAGCAGTACTTC. Protein: CASTTSGGVLGEQYF.

By sample fraction, this clone is medium-sized. The chain employs TRBV4-1 and TRBJ1-1; the match to TRBD1 covers 7 bases. This CDR3 comprises 13 residues. V dropped 3 bases and J dropped 7; count of bases not matched to a gene: 5. Per germline, CDR1 MGHRA and CDR2 YSYEKL. CDR3 DNA: TGCGCCAGCAGCCAGCAACGGGACAGTGAAGCTTTCTTT. This encodes CASSQQRDSEAFF.

The chain links TRBV9 to TRBJ2-4; 14 bases match TRBD2. V trimming: 0 bases; J trimming: 5 bases; junction bases outside the gene matches: 1. Germline V gene sequence: CDR1 SGDLS, CDR2 YYNGEE. The CDR3 runs 16 residues. CDR3 region: CASSVGLAGGQNIQYF. Written as DNA, the CDR3 is TGTGCCAGCAGCGTAGGACTAGCGGGAGGGCAAAACATTCAGTACTTC.

The chain employs TRBV7-4 and TRBJ1-2, with D uncertain. This CDR3 comprises 13 residues. Deletions cut 1 base from V and 4 bases from J, with 7 bases between. In germline, CDR1 is SGHVT, CDR2 SQSDAQ. CDR3 region: CASSLGAFYGYTF. Written as DNA, the CDR3 is TGTGCCAGCAGCTTAGGAGCCTTCTATGGCTACACCTTC.

This chain joins TRBV14 and TRBJ1-2; D unclear. The CDR3 runs to 13 residues. The V and J ends lost 4 bases and 4 bases respectively, with 10 bases between them. Germline loops: CDR1 SGHDN, CDR2 FVKESK. The CDR3 sequence is CASSPEDRYGYTF. In nucleotides, the CDR3 is TGTGCCAGCAGCCCGGAGGATCGCTATGGCTACACCTTC. The full variable domain, in which reference TRBV14 and TRBJ1-2 provide the parts outside the CDR3, is EAGVTQFPSHSVIEKGQTVTLRCDPISGHDNLYWYRRVMGKEIKFLLHFVKESKQDESGMPNNRFLAERTGGTYSTLKVQPAELEDSGVYFCASSPEDRYGYTFGSGTRLTVV.

This clone is labeled medium-sized. The V and J genes are TRBV29-1 and TRBJ2-4; weak D call: TRBD2 (6 bases). Trimming removed 5 bases at V and 2 bases at J, with 10 bases between. Germline CDR1 SQVTM, CDR2 ANQGSEA. The length of the CDR3 is 13 residues. The CDR3 sequence is CSVRLDSKNIQYF. The CDR3 region has the DNA TGCAGCGTTCGACTAGATTCCAAAAACATTCAGTACTTC.

The V call is TRBV19, the J call TRBJ2-7; the match to TRBD1 covers 7 bases. The CDR3 extends over 11 amino acids. The V segment lost 5 bases and the J segment 6 bases; nucleotides outside the gene matches: 1. The germline CDR1 and CDR2 sequences are LNHDA and SQIVND (reference sequence). CDR3 sequence (DNA): TGTGCCAGTAGTGACAGGGTCGAGCAGTACTTC. It is translated as CASSDRVEQYF. The variable domain in full, completed from reference TRBV19 and TRBJ2-7, reads DGGITQSPKYLFRKEGQNVTLSCEQNLNHDAMYWYRQDPGQGLRLIYYSQIVNDFQKGDIAEGYSVSREKKESFPLTVTSAQKNPTAFYLCASSDRVEQYFGPGTRLTVT.

This rearrangement joins TRBV5-4 to TRBJ2-3; weak D call: TRBD2 (6 bases). The CDR3 length is 14 residues. Germline loops: CDR1 SGHNT, CDR2 YYREEE (reference sequence). Trimming pared 9 bases from V and 1 base from J, leaving 15 bases between. Written as DNA, the CDR3 is TGTGCCACGAACCCGGGACTTCGCACAGATACGCAGTATTTT. As protein: CATNPGLRTDTQYF.

The genes are TRBV7-6 and TRBJ2-3; 7 positions agree with TRBD1. The CDR3 is 16 amino acids. V trimming: 1 base; J trimming: 2 bases; junction bases outside the gene matches: 6. CDR1 and CDR2 (germline): SGHVS, FNYEAQ. CDR3 residues: CASSLVRDRDTDTQYF. DNA for the CDR3: TGTGCCAGCAGCTTAGTCCGGGACAGAGACACAGATACGCAGTATTTT.

V is TRBV25-1 and J is TRBJ1-6, with D possibly TRBD1 on 5 matching bases. The CDR3 is 15 residues long. Deletions cut 7 bases from V and 10 bases from J, with 20 bases between. Germline CDR1 reads MGHDK; CDR2 reads SYGVNS. CDR3 nucleotides: TGTGCCAGCACCCCGGTCAGGGCGTCAGGGTCACCCCTCCACTTT. This codes for CASTPVRASGSPLHF.

This clone occurred a few times. This sequence joins TRBV6-1 and TRBJ1-3, with D hard to call. This CDR3 region has 15 residues. Per the germline V gene, CDR1 is MNHNS and CDR2 is SASEGT. Between the trimmed V and J ends, which lost 7 bases and 0 bases, there was a span of 13 bases. CDR3 coding DNA: TGTGCCAGCACCAACGGTCGAGTCTCTGGAAACACCATATATTTT. Its protein is CASTNGRVSGNTIYF.

This clone occurred once. This chain joins TRBV9 and TRBJ2-2; D is possibly TRBD2 (6 bases). This CDR3 has 14 amino acids. V was cut by 2 bases and J by 6 bases, with 11 bases left in between. CDR1 is SGDLS, CDR2 YYNGEE, per germline. The DNA for the CDR3 is TGTGCCAGCAGCGTTGTAGCGGCCCCCGGGGAGCTGTTTTTT. Translating it yields CASSVVAAPGELFF.